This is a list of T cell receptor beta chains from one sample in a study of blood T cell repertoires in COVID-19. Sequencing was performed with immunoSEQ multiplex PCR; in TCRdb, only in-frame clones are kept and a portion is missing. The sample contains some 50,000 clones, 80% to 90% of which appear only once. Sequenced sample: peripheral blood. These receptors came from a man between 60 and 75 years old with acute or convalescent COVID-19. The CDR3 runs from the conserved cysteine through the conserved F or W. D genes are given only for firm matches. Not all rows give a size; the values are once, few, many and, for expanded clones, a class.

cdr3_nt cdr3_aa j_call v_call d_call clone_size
TGCGCCAGCAGCTTGCGGGGTCCACACACCGCAATGAACACTGAAGCTTTCTTT CASSLRGPHTAMNTEAFF TRBJ1-1 TRBV5-1 NA NA
TGTGCCAGCACCCCGGGAAGCATCTGGGCCCAGCATTTT CASTPGSIWAQHF TRBJ1-5 TRBV6-5 NA NA
TGTGCCAGTAGGCCAGAGGCGGTTCGTGGAAACACCATATATTTT CASRPEAVRGNTIYF TRBJ1-3 TRBV19 NA once
TGCGCCAGCTGGGACAGGGGTAATTCACCCCTCCACTTT CASWDRGNSPLHF TRBJ1-6 TRBV5-1 TRBD1 NA
TGTGCCAGTAGTCCTAGGGGCAGGGCGCTGAACACTGAAGCTTTCTTT CASSPRGRALNTEAFF TRBJ1-1 TRBV19 NA NA
TGTGCCAGCAGCCCAAGGTATCGGGGGGAGCAGTTCTTC CASSPRYRGEQFF TRBJ2-1 TRBV7-9 NA NA
TGTGCCAGCAGTCCACTTAGAGCGGGGGTAGCCGGGGAGCTGTTTTTT CASSPLRAGVAGELFF TRBJ2-2 TRBV27 TRBD2 NA
TGCGCCAGCAGCCAAGTAGACATGGTTACCTACAATGAGCAGTTCTTC CASSQVDMVTYNEQFF TRBJ2-1 TRBV4-1 NA NA
TGTGCCAGCAGCTTAGGGCAGCCAGGTACGCAGTATTTT CASSLGQPGTQYF TRBJ2-3 TRBV7-9 NA NA
TGTGCCAGCAGTGAAACGGGACAGGGAAGCGGGGAGCTGTTTTTT CASSETGQGSGELFF TRBJ2-2 TRBV25-1 TRBD1 NA
TGTGCCAGCTCACCTTTACAGGAGATGAACACTGAAGCTTTCTTT CASSPLQEMNTEAFF TRBJ1-1 TRBV18 NA NA
TGTGCCAGTACGACACAACCGAACTATAATTCACCCCTCCACTTT CASTTQPNYNSPLHF TRBJ1-6 TRBV19 NA NA
TGTGCCATCATGAGTGTGAAGACCCAGTACTTC CAIMSVKTQYF TRBJ2-5 TRBV6-5 NA NA
TGTGCCAGCAGTTACCGGGACAGGGGTCGATACGAGCAGTACTTC CASSYRDRGRYEQYF TRBJ2-7 TRBV6-5 TRBD1 NA
TGTGCCAGCACGCGAACTAACTATGGCTACACCTTC CASTRTNYGYTF TRBJ1-2 TRBV28 NA NA
TGTGCCAGCAGTTACCGGGGGACAGCAAGGGATACGCAGTATTTT CASSYRGTARDTQYF TRBJ2-3 TRBV6-5 NA NA
TGTGCCACCAGCAGGGCAGGGGGACTTCCCTCCTACGAGCAGTACTTC CATSRAGGLPSYEQYF TRBJ2-7 TRBV15 NA NA
TGTGCCAGCAGCTTAACCAGAAACACTGAAGCTTTCTTT CASSLTRNTEAFF TRBJ1-1 TRBV7-3 NA NA
TGTGCCAGCAGTTTCCCGCTAAGGGGTGGCTACACCTTC CASSFPLRGGYTF TRBJ1-2 TRBV28 NA NA
TGTGCCAGCAGCCCCGGGACTAGCGGCTCCGAGCAGTACTTC CASSPGTSGSEQYF TRBJ2-7 TRBV3-1/TRBV3-2 TRBD2 NA
TGTGCCACCAGCAGAGATAGGTCAGGGGGACGCTACACCTTC CATSRDRSGGRYTF TRBJ1-2 TRBV15 TRBD1 NA
TGTGCCAGCAGCCAAGACGCCAGGGTCGCCGGGGAGCTGTTTTTT CASSQDARVAGELFF TRBJ2-2 TRBV3-1/TRBV3-2 NA few
TGCAGTGCTAGTCCTCTCCCACGGGGTAGGGAGCAGTACTTC CSASPLPRGREQYF TRBJ2-7 TRBV20-1 NA NA
TGCGCCAGCACCGGGGGATCGGGCAATCAGCCCCAGCATTTT CASTGGSGNQPQHF TRBJ1-5 TRBV10-1 NA NA
TGTGCCAGCTCACCCCAGTCGGGTAGCAATCAGCCCCAGCATTTT CASSPQSGSNQPQHF TRBJ1-5 TRBV18 NA NA
TGTGCCAGCAGCCAAGTCGGGACTAGCGGGGTTTACGAGCAGTACTTC CASSQVGTSGVYEQYF TRBJ2-7 TRBV4-2 TRBD2 NA
TGTGCCAGCAGCCAAGTCGTCCCCAATTTCGGACAGGGAGAAGGCTACGAGCAGTACTTC CASSQVVPNFGQGEGYEQYF TRBJ2-7 TRBV3-1/TRBV3-2 TRBD1 NA
TGTGCCAGCAGCCAAGCTTCGGGGTACAATGAGCAGTTCTTC CASSQASGYNEQFF TRBJ2-1 TRBV3-1/TRBV3-2 NA NA
TGTGCCAGCAGCAAAGCCCCCCAGACAGCTTCAATGAGGGAAAAACTGTTTTTT CASSKAPQTASMREKLFF TRBJ1-4 TRBV21-1 NA NA
TGTGCCAGAAGCTTGGCCAGGGACACTAACAATGAGCAGTTCTTC CARSLARDTNNEQFF TRBJ2-1 TRBV5-3 NA NA
TGTGCCAGCTCCCTAAACGACCCGGGGGGGCCGATTCCTGGCACAGATACGCAGTATTTT CASSLNDPGGPIPGTDTQYF TRBJ2-3 TRBV18 TRBD2 NA
TGTGCCAGTATCCCCAGGGCGGGGGCTAACTATGGCTACACCTTC CASIPRAGANYGYTF TRBJ1-2 TRBV19 NA NA
TGTGCCAGCAGCTTAGATGCGGGGGCGGCGCAGCCCCAGCATTTT CASSLDAGAAQPQHF TRBJ1-5 TRBV11-2 NA few
TGTGCCAGCAGCCAGGAGAACTACGAGCAGTACTTC CASSQENYEQYF TRBJ2-7 TRBV4-2 NA NA
TGTGCCTGGAGTGTACAAGGGGGTGCCCTGCCCCAGCATTTT CAWSVQGGALPQHF TRBJ1-5 TRBV30 NA NA
TGTGCCTGGACTACAGGGGGCAAGGATAATGAAAAACTGTTTTTT CAWTTGGKDNEKLFF TRBJ1-4 TRBV30 TRBD1 once
TGTGCTAGTGGTTTGGTACTGGGGCAGAACTATGGCTACACCTTC CASGLVLGQNYGYTF TRBJ1-2 TRBV12-5 NA NA
TGTGCCACCAGTGATTCGTCGGATACGCAGTATTTT CATSDSSDTQYF TRBJ2-3 TRBV24-1 NA NA
TGCGCCAGCAGCTCGGGACAGGGGTCCTACAATGAGCAGTTCTTC CASSSGQGSYNEQFF TRBJ2-1 TRBV5-1 TRBD1 NA
TGTGCCAGCAGTGAGGGCAGGTATCAGCCCCAGCATTTT CASSEGRYQPQHF TRBJ1-5 TRBV2 NA few
TGCGCCAGCAGCCGCTTTATTCCGGGACAGGGGGTATCCTACAATGAGCAGTTCTTC CASSRFIPGQGVSYNEQFF TRBJ2-1 TRBV4-1 TRBD1 NA
TGCGCCAGCAGCTTGGATCCAGGGGGTGGAAAGCAGTTCTTC CASSLDPGGGKQFF TRBJ2-1 TRBV5-1 TRBD1 NA
TGTGCCAGCAGCTTGGCAGGGATTCTAGTTAGGAACTATGGCTACACCTTC CASSLAGILVRNYGYTF TRBJ1-2 TRBV7-9 NA once
TGTGCCTGGAGTGTGGGAGGGCAGTCCTACGAGCAGTACTTC CAWSVGGQSYEQYF TRBJ2-7 TRBV30 TRBD2 NA
TGTGCCAGCAGCCAGGGGACAGGTGGTGGATATGGCTACACCTTC CASSQGTGGGYGYTF TRBJ1-2 TRBV3-1/TRBV3-2 TRBD1 NA
TGTGCCAGCAATAGCGGGGTATACGAGCAGTACTTC CASNSGVYEQYF TRBJ2-7 TRBV2 TRBD2 NA
TGTGCCAGCAGCCAAGATCGTCCCCTAGCGGGGAGGGCAGATACGCAGTATTTT CASSQDRPLAGRADTQYF TRBJ2-3 TRBV3-1/TRBV3-2 TRBD2 NA
TGTGCCAGCAGTCCGGGGAACTCACCCCTCCACTTT CASSPGNSPLHF TRBJ1-6 TRBV2 NA NA
TGTGCCAGCAGCACCGACGGCGGAGGGCCCCAGCATTTT CASSTDGGGPQHF TRBJ1-5 TRBV7-9 NA NA
TGTGCCAGCAGTGAAGGATCCGGGAATAATTCACCCCTCCACTTT CASSEGSGNNSPLHF TRBJ1-6 TRBV25-1 NA once
TGTGCCAGCTCACTTACGCGGAATGAGCAGTTCTTC CASSLTRNEQFF TRBJ2-1 TRBV18 NA NA
TGCGCCAGCAGCCAAGACGACAGGGGAACAGATACGCAGTATTTT CASSQDDRGTDTQYF TRBJ2-3 TRBV4-1 TRBD1 NA
TGCGCCAGCAGCTTGGACGGGCAGGGGGCGTTCTATGGCTACACCTTC CASSLDGQGAFYGYTF TRBJ1-2 TRBV5-1 TRBD1 once
TGTGCCAGCAGTGTTTTACAGGGGGCTAAGACCGGCTACGAGCAGTACTTC CASSVLQGAKTGYEQYF TRBJ2-7 TRBV27 TRBD1 NA
TGTGCCAGCAGCCAAAAGGGGGGGCAACCGCAGTACTTC CASSQKGGQPQYF TRBJ2-7 TRBV7-9 NA NA
TGTGCCAGCAACTTACAGGGGGCGTCCGCTGAAGCTTTCTTT CASNLQGASAEAFF TRBJ1-1 TRBV2 TRBD1 NA
TGCGCCAGCAGCTATCCCAGGGGGCGGGACACCGGGGAGCTGTTTTTT CASSYPRGRDTGELFF TRBJ2-2 TRBV4-1 TRBD1 NA
TGTGCCAGCAGCCCCCGCAGTGAAGCTTTCTTT CASSPRSEAFF TRBJ1-1 TRBV9 NA NA
TGCGCCAGCAGCTTGGTCCCGGGACAATCCCAGCATTTT CASSLVPGQSQHF TRBJ1-5 TRBV5-1 NA NA
TGTGCCAGCAGCAAGAAAAGGGGGCGGGACACCGGGGAGCTGTTTTTT CASSKKRGRDTGELFF TRBJ2-2 TRBV21-1 NA NA